These 6 T cell receptor beta chains came from one sample sequenced in a study of blood T cell repertoires in COVID-19. Sequencing used immunoSEQ multiplex PCR; TCRdb keeps in-frame clones, though not all of them. The sample lists over 150,000 clones; under 85% were seen once. Material for sequencing was peripheral blood. These receptors came from a woman of 80 years or more with acute or convalescent COVID-19.

The gene calls are TRBV25-1 and TRBJ1-5, with 10 nucleotides matching TRBD1. The CDR3 totals 16 residues. From germline, CDR1 is MGHDK and CDR2 SYGVNS. Trimming cost V 1 base and J 2 bases; bases outside gene matches: 2. CDR3 DNA: TGTGCCAGCAGTGAATTAGGGACAGGGGGCAATCAGCCCCAGCATTTT. Translating it yields CASSELGTGGNQPQHF.

This clone was counted between two and nine times. The rearrangement uses TRBV24-1 and TRBJ1-5, with D unresolved. This CDR3 region has 14 residues. Germline V lookup: CDR1 KGHDR, CDR2 SFDVKD. Trimming shortened V by 4 bases and J by 4 bases, and 10 bases separated the two germline ends. The CDR3 sequence is CATSDSGANQPQHF. The CDR3 nucleotides read TGTGCCACCAGTGACTCAGGTGCGAATCAGCCCCAGCATTTT.

The chain combines TRBV25-1 with TRBJ2-1; 7 positions match TRBD2. V lost 1 base and J lost 6; bases outside the gene matches: 0. Germline lookup yields CDR1 MGHDK and CDR2 SYGVNS. This CDR3 comprises 13 residues. This chain's CDR3 is CASSEWGGNEQFF. The CDR3 bases are TGTGCCAGCAGTGAATGGGGGGGCAATGAGCAGTTCTTC.

V is TRBV11-3 and J is TRBJ2-5, with 8 bases lining up with TRBD1. This CDR3 contains 15 residues. V lost 7 bases, J lost 5 bases, and 12 bases stayed unmatched. CDR1 is SGHNT and CDR2 is YENEEA in the germline V gene. CDR3 protein: CASIPRTGLEETQYF. In nucleotides, the CDR3 is TGTGCCAGCATCCCAAGGACAGGGTTAGAGGAGACCCAGTACTTC.

The chain carries TRBV2 and TRBJ1-1; a weak D match, TRBD1 (6 bases). Trimming shortened V by 3 bases and J by 10 bases, and 12 bases separated the two germline ends. This CDR3 contains 12 residues. Germline CDR1 SNHLY, CDR2 FYNNEI. The CDR3 reads CASSEQGWPAFF. CDR3 coding DNA: TGTGCCAGCAGTGAGCAGGGGTGGCCAGCTTTCTTT.

The V gene is TRBV6-1, the J gene TRBJ1-4; a weak D match, TRBD1 (5 bases). CDR3 size: 16 residues. Germline V gives CDR1 MNHNS, CDR2 SASEGT. The V end was cut by 2 bases, the J end by 0 bases, with 10 bases between. CDR3 nucleotides: TGTGCCAGCAGTGAACGACAGAGGCCAACTAATGAAAAACTGTTTTTT. Its translation: CASSERQRPTNEKLFF.